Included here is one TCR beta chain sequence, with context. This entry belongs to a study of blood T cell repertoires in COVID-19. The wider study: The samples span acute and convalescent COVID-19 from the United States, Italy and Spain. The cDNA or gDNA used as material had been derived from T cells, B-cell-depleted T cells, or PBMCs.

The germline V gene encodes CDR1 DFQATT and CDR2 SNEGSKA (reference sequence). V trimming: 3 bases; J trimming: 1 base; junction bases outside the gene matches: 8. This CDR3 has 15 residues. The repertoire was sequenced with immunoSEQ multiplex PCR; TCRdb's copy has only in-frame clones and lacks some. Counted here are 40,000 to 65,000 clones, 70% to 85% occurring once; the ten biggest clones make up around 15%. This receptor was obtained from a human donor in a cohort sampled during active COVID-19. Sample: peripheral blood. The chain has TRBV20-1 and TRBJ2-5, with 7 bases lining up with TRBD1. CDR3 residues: CSASSNRGSQETQYF. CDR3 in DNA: TGCAGTGCTAGTTCCAACAGGGGAAGCCAAGAGACCCAGTACTTC.